Following are 25 T cell receptor beta chains from one sample sequenced in a study of monozygotic twins with inflammatory bowel disease. TCRdb re-called the 5' RACE reads and catalogs CDR3 proteins one per entry, DNA excluded. Its listing shows about 440,000 distinct CDR3 sequences. The sequencing sample was made of blood. The receptor set was obtained from a human donor with ulcerative colitis or Crohn's disease, or a healthy co-twin of an affected twin (not recorded which).

The V gene is TRBV18, the J gene TRBJ1-6; TCRdb picks TRBD1, but there is no DNA to check that call. Germline values: CDR1 KGHSH, CDR2 LQKENI. The CDR3 totals 18 residues. CDR3 residues: CASSPTLVSTVYNSPLHF.

This chain links TRBV4-1 with TRBJ2-2; TCRdb returns TRBD2, unconfirmable since there is no DNA. The CDR3 loop spans 17 amino acids. Germline CDR1 MGHRA, CDR2 YSYEKL. The CDR3 region is CASSQVSGGTNTGELFF.

The chain carries TRBV30 and TRBJ2-3; TCRdb calls TRBD2, which cannot be checked without DNA. Germline V gene sequence: CDR1 GTSNPN, CDR2 SVGIG (reference sequence). The CDR3 is made up of 14 amino acids. The CDR3 here is CAWSAAGLADTQYF.

This sequence joins TRBV7-2 and TRBJ2-2; TCRdb calls TRBD1, which cannot be checked without DNA. This CDR3 is 16 amino acids long. The germline V gene has CDR1 SGHTA and CDR2 FQGNSA. The CDR3: CASSPRQGSVTGELFF.

The rearrangement joins TRBV2 to TRBJ1-5. CDR3 size: 15 residues. Germline CDR1 and CDR2: SNHLY and FYNNEI. CDR3 region: CASGLSKYSNQPQHF.

This chain joins TRBV7-2 and TRBJ2-7. The CDR3 spans 12 residues. CDR1 is SGHTA and CDR2 is FQGNSA in the germline V gene. The CDR3 here is CASSLGWGEQYF.

The chain joins TRBV28 to TRBJ2-2. Germline V gene data show CDR1 as MDHEN and CDR2 as SYDVKM. This CDR3 has 15 amino acids. The chain's CDR3 is CASSLEVANTGELFF. The full variable domain, with the rest looked up from reference TRBV28 and TRBJ2-2, is DVKVTQSSRYLVKRTGEKVFLECVQDMDHENMFWYRQDPGLGLRLIYFSYDVKMKEKGDIPEGYSVSREKKERFSLILESASTNQTSMYLCASSLEVANTGELFFGEGSRLTVL.

The chain recombines TRBV5-6 with TRBJ2-2; TCRdb picks TRBD2, but there is no DNA to check that call. The germline CDR1 and CDR2 sequences are SGHDT and YYEEEE. This CDR3 comprises 15 residues. The CDR3 spells CASSETSGRAGELFF.

The chain joins TRBV18 to TRBJ2-5. Germline V gene data show CDR1 as KGHSH and CDR2 as LQKENI. This CDR3 contains 13 residues. CDR3 amino acids: CASSPDQKETQYF.

The genes are TRBV5-1 and TRBJ2-1; with no DNA, the TCRdb D assignment of TRBD1 cannot be verified. CDR3 length: 15 amino acids. Germline V CDR1 and CDR2: SGHRS, YFSETQ. The chain's CDR3 is CASSLEQGILNEQFF.

V and J are TRBV15 and TRBJ2-5. The CDR3 length is 15 residues. The germline CDR1 and CDR2 sequences are LNHNV and YYDKDF (reference sequence). CDR3 amino acids: CATSRDLPKQETQYF.

V gene TRBV29-1 combines with J gene TRBJ2-2; absent DNA, TCRdb's TRBD1 call cannot be checked. CDR1 and CDR2 from the germline V gene are SQVTM and ANQGSEA. This CDR3 spans 14 amino acids. CDR3 sequence: CSVDSGEFGGELFF.

The J gene is TRBJ2-5, the V gene TRBV5-6; TCRdb's D gene call, TRBD1, goes unchecked for lack of DNA. CDR3 length equals 15 residues. CDR1 and CDR2 (germline): SGHDT, YYEEEE. The CDR3 protein is CASSSQGPYQETQYF.

V and J are TRBV6-1 and TRBJ2-3; checking the TCRdb D call of TRBD2 is not possible without DNA. This CDR3 region has 17 residues. CDR1 MNHNS and CDR2 SASEGT come from the germline V gene. CDR3 sequence reads: CASSPGLAGDRTDTQYF.

The chain carries TRBV6-1 and TRBJ1-3. Germline V CDR1 and CDR2: MNHNS, SASEGT. This CDR3 contains 15 residues. The CDR3 here is CATSVGALSGNTIYF.

The CDR3 spells CASSLAGQGIYEQYF. The chain links TRBV27 to TRBJ2-7; TCRdb lists TRBD1, though no DNA is available to test this call. Germline CDR1 reads MNHEY; CDR2 reads SMNVEV (reference sequence). This CDR3 comprises 15 residues.

This chain uses TRBV12-3 or TRBV12-4 with TRBJ2-1. The CDR3 extends over 11 amino acids. This CDR3 reads CASSTFGEQFF.

This chain links TRBV6-1 with TRBJ2-2; TCRdb lists TRBD1, though no DNA is available to test this call. Germline loops: CDR1 MNHNS, CDR2 SASEGT. The CDR3 has 15 residues. The CDR3 spells CAGSTGQGGTGELFF.

The chain employs TRBV5-6 and TRBJ2-1; the D gene TCRdb calls, TRBD2, cannot be checked with no DNA. CDR3 length: 14 amino acids. The V gene's germline CDR1 is SGHDT and CDR2 YYEEEE. CDR3 region: CASSSRGRANEQFF.

This chain uses TRBV10-3 with TRBJ2-7; TCRdb selects TRBD2, and the lack of DNA leaves this call unchecked. The CDR3 totals 15 residues. Germline V gene sequence: CDR1 ENHRY, CDR2 SYGVKD. This chain's CDR3 is CAIRETAGGSYEQYF.

V is TRBV29-1 and J is TRBJ2-1; TCRdb lists TRBD1, though no DNA is available to test this call. The CDR3 is 14 amino acids. Germline V gene data show CDR1 as SQVTM and CDR2 as ANQGSEA. CDR3 amino acids: CSDAPARTTNEQFF.

The chain links TRBV4-2 to TRBJ1-5. Germline CDR1 and CDR2: LGHNA and YNFKEQ. The CDR3 has 14 amino acids. The CDR3 here is CASSPGGVGQPQHF.

This sequence joins TRBV7-2 and TRBJ2-3. CDR1 is SGHTA, CDR2 FQGNSA, per germline. There are 16 residues in the CDR3. The CDR3 spells CASSFGLAGGTDTQYF.

The rearrangement uses TRBV28 and TRBJ1-4; TCRdb picks TRBD1, but there is no DNA to check that call. CDR1 is MDHEN and CDR2 is SYDVKM in the germline V gene. The CDR3 has 14 amino acids. The CDR3 sequence is CASSQTGLNEKLFF. The full variable domain, completed using reference TRBV28 and TRBJ1-4, is DVKVTQSSRYLVKRTGEKVFLECVQDMDHENMFWYRQDPGLGLRLIYFSYDVKMKEKGDIPEGYSVSREKKERFSLILESASTNQTSMYLCASSQTGLNEKLFFGSGTQLSVL.

V usage is TRBV7-9 and J usage is TRBJ1-6; the D gene TCRdb calls, TRBD1, cannot be checked with no DNA. This CDR3 has 13 residues. Germline V lookup: CDR1 SEHNR, CDR2 FQNEAQ (reference sequence). CDR3 amino acids: CASSNRDGSPLHF.